A selection of T cell receptor beta chains follows, all from one sample in a study of Ad26.COV2.S vaccination and SARS-CoV-2 variants. Clones were sequenced by immunoSEQ multiplex PCR, and TCRdb holds only the in-frame ones, with some missing. This table holds 360,000 or so clones, around 90% found once. The sequencing used peripheral blood, collected in a trial of Ad26.COV2.S vaccine versus placebo. The source of these receptors is a person aged 18 to 65 who received the Ad26.COV2.S COVID-19 vaccine or a placebo. CDR3s include the opening cysteine and the closing phenylalanine or tryptophan. D genes are given only for firm matches. Rows give clone size only sometimes, using once, few, many, or a class for an expanded clone.

J gene,clone size,V gene,D gene,CDR3 length,CDR3 protein,CDR3 DNA
TRBJ1-1,-,TRBV7-2,-,15,CASSLVAAGGTEAFF,TGTGCCAGCAGCTTAGTCGCGGCCGGGGGCACTGAAGCTTTCTTT
TRBJ2-7,-,TRBV2,-,16,CASSKESQIIPLEQYF,TGTGCCAGCAGTAAAGAAAGCCAGATAATTCCCTTGGAGCAGTACTTC
TRBJ1-1,-,TRBV12-5,-,18,CASGLVRIGGASDTEAFF,TGTGCTAGTGGTTTGGTACGGATAGGGGGAGCCTCCGACACTGAAGCTTTCTTT
TRBJ1-1,once,TRBV11-3,-,13,CASSLGTTTEAFF,TGTGCCAGCAGCTTAGGCACCACGACAGAAGCTTTCTTT
TRBJ2-5,-,TRBV3-1/TRBV3-2,-,14,CASSQDLTGKTQYF,TGTGCCAGCAGCCAAGATTTAACGGGGAAGACCCAGTACTTC
TRBJ1-3,-,TRBV19,-,15,CASSTLRGTGNTIYF,TGTGCCAGTAGTACGCTTCGGGGGACCGGAAACACCATATATTTT
TRBJ2-7,-,TRBV27,-,11,CASSLRFEQYF,TGTGCCAGCAGTTTACGCTTCGAGCAGTACTTC
TRBJ2-3,-,TRBV6-5,TRBD1,15,CASSYSQGALNTQYF,TGTGCCAGCAGTTACTCACAGGGGGCGTTGAATACGCAGTATTTT
TRBJ1-1,-,TRBV5-1,TRBD1,14,CASSLGQGGSEAFF,TGCGCCAGCAGCTTGGGACAGGGAGGATCTGAAGCTTTCTTT
TRBJ2-5,-,TRBV5-4,TRBD1,14,CASSKAGGLETQYF,TGTGCCAGCAGCAAAGCAGGGGGCCTGGAGACCCAGTACTTC
TRBJ1-2,-,TRBV5-1,TRBD1,15,CASSLGTGGLYGYTF,TGCGCCAGCAGCTTAGGGACAGGGGGCCTGTATGGCTACACCTTC
TRBJ1-1,once,TRBV9,-,14,CASSPTRGPTEAFF,TGTGCCAGCAGCCCGACCCGGGGGCCTACTGAAGCTTTCTTT
TRBJ2-7,-,TRBV6-1,-,16,CASSDVGRESSYEQYF,TGTGCCAGCAGTGATGTAGGCAGAGAGAGCTCCTACGAGCAGTACTTC
TRBJ1-2,-,TRBV28,-,12,CASTRRDYGYTF,TGTGCCAGCACCCGGCGGGACTATGGCTACACCTTC
TRBJ2-2,-,TRBV7-6,-,19,CASSLYPPPSGLGTGELFF,TGTGCCAGCAGCTTATATCCCCCACCCTCAGGGTTGGGGACCGGGGAGCTGTTTTTT
TRBJ1-6,-,TRBV4-1,-,15,CASSQAIQLNSPLHF,TGCGCCAGCAGCCAAGCGATCCAGTTAAATTCACCCCTCCACTTT
TRBJ1-1,-,TRBV3-1/TRBV3-2,-,19,CASSQVFLRAEVTGTEAFF,TGTGCCAGCAGCCAAGTCTTCCTTCGGGCAGAAGTTACGGGGACTGAAGCTTTCTTT
TRBJ1-3,-,TRBV4-3,-,16,CASSQDGGGSGNTIYF,TGCGCCAGCAGCCAAGATGGTGGGGGCTCTGGAAACACCATATATTTT
TRBJ2-7,-,TRBV7-8,-,15,CASSLFGAPSYEQYF,TGTGCCAGCAGCTTATTTGGGGCCCCATCCTACGAGCAGTACTTC
TRBJ2-7,-,TRBV9,-,14,CASSASVWTGEQYF,TGTGCCAGCAGCGCGAGCGTTTGGACTGGCGAGCAGTACTTC
TRBJ2-7,once,TRBV7-9,-,16,CASSLGLEGAGYEQYF,TGTGCCAGCAGCTTGGGATTGGAGGGGGCGGGCTACGAGCAGTACTTC
TRBJ2-2,-,TRBV13,-,15,CASSLSPTKTGELFF,TGTGCCAGCAGCTTAAGCCCCACGAAAACCGGGGAGCTGTTTTTT
TRBJ2-5,-,TRBV4-2,TRBD2,20,CASSQVPGLAGGRNQETQYF,TGTGCCAGCAGCCAAGTTCCGGGACTAGCGGGGGGGCGGAACCAAGAGACCCAGTACTTC
TRBJ1-4,-,TRBV9,-,15,CASSPHGVANEKLFF,TGTGCCAGCAGCCCCCACGGGGTAGCAAATGAAAAACTGTTTTTT
TRBJ1-2,once,TRBV12-5,TRBD1,11,CASGFLDRAHF,TGTGCTAGTGGTTTCCTGGACAGGGCTCACTTC
TRBJ2-5,-,TRBV6-2/TRBV6-3,-,12,CASSYPKETQYF,TGTGCCAGCAGTTACCCAAAAGAGACCCAGTACTTC
TRBJ2-1,-,TRBV6-1,-,15,CASSEGGGRYNEQFF,TGTGCCAGCAGTGAAGGAGGGGGGCGGTACAATGAGCAGTTCTTC
TRBJ2-7,-,TRBV7-2,TRBD1,14,CASSLNRGPHEQYF,TGTGCCAGCAGCTTAAACAGGGGGCCCCACGAGCAGTACTTC
TRBJ1-1,-,TRBV6-5,-,12,CASKLGGTEAFF,TGTGCCAGCAAGCTGGGGGGGACTGAAGCTTTCTTT